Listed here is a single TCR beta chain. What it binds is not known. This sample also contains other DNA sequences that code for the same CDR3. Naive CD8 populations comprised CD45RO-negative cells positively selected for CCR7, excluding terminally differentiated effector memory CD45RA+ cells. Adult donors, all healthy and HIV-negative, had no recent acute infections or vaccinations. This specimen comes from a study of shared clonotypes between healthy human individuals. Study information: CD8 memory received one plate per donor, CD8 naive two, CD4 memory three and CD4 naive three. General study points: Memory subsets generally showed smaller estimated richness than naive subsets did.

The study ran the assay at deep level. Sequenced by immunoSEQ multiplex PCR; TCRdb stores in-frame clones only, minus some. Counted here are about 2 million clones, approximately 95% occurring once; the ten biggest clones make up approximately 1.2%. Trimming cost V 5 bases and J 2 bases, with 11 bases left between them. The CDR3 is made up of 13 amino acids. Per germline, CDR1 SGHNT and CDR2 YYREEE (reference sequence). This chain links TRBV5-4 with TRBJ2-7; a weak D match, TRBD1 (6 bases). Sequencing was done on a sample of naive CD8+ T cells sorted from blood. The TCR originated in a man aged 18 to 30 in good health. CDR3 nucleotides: TGTGCCAGCAGTTACAGGGATACCTACGAGCAGTACTTC. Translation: CASSYRDTYEQYF.